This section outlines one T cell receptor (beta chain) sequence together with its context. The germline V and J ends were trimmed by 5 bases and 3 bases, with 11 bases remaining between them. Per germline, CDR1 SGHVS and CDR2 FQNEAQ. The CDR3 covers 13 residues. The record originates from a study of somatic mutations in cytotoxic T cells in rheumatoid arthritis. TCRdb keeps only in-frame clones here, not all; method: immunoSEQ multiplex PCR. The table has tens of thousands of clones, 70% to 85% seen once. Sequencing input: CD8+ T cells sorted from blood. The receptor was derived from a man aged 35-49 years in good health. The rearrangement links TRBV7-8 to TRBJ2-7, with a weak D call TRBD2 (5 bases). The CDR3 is CASSGSGYYEQYF. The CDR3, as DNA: TGTGCCAGCAGCGGAAGCGGTTACTACGAGCAGTACTTC.